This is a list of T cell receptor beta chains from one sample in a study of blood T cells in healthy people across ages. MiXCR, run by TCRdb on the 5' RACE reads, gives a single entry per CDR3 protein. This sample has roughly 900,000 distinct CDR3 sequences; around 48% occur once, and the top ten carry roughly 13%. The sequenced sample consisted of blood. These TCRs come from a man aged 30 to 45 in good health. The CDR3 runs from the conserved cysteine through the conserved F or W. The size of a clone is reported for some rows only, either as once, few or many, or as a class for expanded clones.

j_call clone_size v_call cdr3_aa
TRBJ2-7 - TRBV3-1 CASSRTDSTYEQYF
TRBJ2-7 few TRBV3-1 CASNTQGGSSYEQYF
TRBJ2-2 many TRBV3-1 CASSRGQDRTTGELFF
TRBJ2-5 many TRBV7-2 CASSLDKHLQQETQYF
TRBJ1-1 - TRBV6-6 CASSDRTGMNTEAFF
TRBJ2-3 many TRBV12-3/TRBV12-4 CASSPRTSGSTDTQYF
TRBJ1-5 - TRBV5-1 CASSLGTGEPQHF
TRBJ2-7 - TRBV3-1 CASSLMRRGPYEQYF
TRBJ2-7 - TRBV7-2 CASSRGGGNYEQYF
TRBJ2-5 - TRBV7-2 CASSLGTSGGARETQYF
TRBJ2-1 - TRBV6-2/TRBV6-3 CASSYKGAIAYNEQFF
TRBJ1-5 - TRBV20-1 CSAEGQGNQPQHF
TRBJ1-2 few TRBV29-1 CSVGASVGSYTF
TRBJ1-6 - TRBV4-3 CASSQEARIYEGENSPLHF
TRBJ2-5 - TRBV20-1 CSARWIRETQYF
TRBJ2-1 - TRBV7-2 CASSLPRDHNEQFF
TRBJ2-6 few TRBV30 CAWSPDLSGANVLTF
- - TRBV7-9 CASSSWGAHNEQYF
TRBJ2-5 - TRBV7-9 CASSSTTGKLQETQYF
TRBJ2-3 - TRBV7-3 CASSKTGTLPDTQYF
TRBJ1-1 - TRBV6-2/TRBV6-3 CASSSQDVRAEAFF
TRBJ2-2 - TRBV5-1 CASSRGQDPLRELFF
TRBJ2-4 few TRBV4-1 CASSQAGQVPSIQYF
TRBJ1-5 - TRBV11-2 CASSLAGQPNQPQHF
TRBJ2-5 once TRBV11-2 CASSYPGRSAETQYF
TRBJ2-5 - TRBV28 CASSLLSEQETQYF
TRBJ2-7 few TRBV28 CASSRRGYEQYF
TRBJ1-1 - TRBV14 CASSQEPRNTEAFF
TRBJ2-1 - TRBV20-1 CSARDSLSYNEQFF
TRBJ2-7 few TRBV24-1 CATSSSGQGNEQYF
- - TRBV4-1 CASSQEAHYEQYF
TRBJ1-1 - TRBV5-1 CASSLGPPGQNTEAFF
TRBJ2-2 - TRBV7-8 CASSYRDSNTGELFF
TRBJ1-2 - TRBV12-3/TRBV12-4 CASSSITNYGYTF